This passage covers 9 T cell receptor beta chains from one sample sequenced in a study of T-cell reconstitution after alpha-beta-depleted transplantation in children (dated by TCRdb to 2016 to 2017). The treatment or condition label, as the study defines it: allogeneic hematopoietic cell transplantation with graft depleted of TCRalphabeta T cells and CD19 B cells. Library preparation employed PCR. The instrument was an Illumina HiSeq 2500. Molecular barcoding was employed in the preparation of TCR libraries, with unique molecular identifiers being used to normalize TCRbeta repertoire quantification. In-frame beta chains were kept once TCRdb had trimmed the public reads at Q25 with fastp and called clones with MiXCR. Identical CDR3 protein sequences are pooled into one entry, listed with their most common genes and DNA. The sample data list about 580,000 distinct CDR3 sequences, and 25% to 30% of these were observed just once. The ten largest clones add up to 36% of the sample.

This sample comprised PBMCs, obtained before TCRalphabeta/CD19-depleted stem cell transplant. The receptors originated from a boy under two years old with Wiskott-Aldrich syndrome, due to receive a stem cell transplant.

The chain uses TRBV20-1 and TRBJ2-1; D unresolved. Germline V lookup: CDR1 DFQATT, CDR2 SNEGSKA (reference sequence). V dropped 3 bases and J dropped 7 bases, with 7 bases sitting between them. The CDR3 consists of 11 residues. DNA of the CDR3: TGCAGTGCTAGGAGCAGGAATGAGCAGTTCTTC. Its translation: CSARSRNEQFF.

This clonotype was seen only a few times. The chain has TRBV5-1 and TRBJ2-1; 9 nucleotides match TRBD2. The germline CDR1 and CDR2 sequences are SGHRS and YFSETQ. The CDR3 covers 15 residues. The V gene end was trimmed by 4 bases and the J gene end by 5 bases; junction bases not matched to a gene: 7. The CDR3 coding sequence is TGCGCCAGCAGCGCTTCGACTAGCGGACACAATGAGCAGTTCTTC. It is translated as CASSASTSGHNEQFF.

This clonotype was detected only a few times. The rearrangement uses TRBV19 and TRBJ1-5, with a tentative D call TRBD1 (5 bases). Germline lookup yields CDR1 LNHDA and CDR2 SQIVND (reference sequence). V lost 0 bases to trimming and J lost 11 bases, with 14 bases between them. There are 14 residues in the CDR3. Here the CDR3 reads CASSIETGLGTQHF. CDR3 DNA sequence: TGTGCCAGTAGTATAGAAACAGGACTTGGGACCCAGCATTTT.

This clonotype showed up just a few times. The chain recombines TRBV7-2 with TRBJ2-7; 14 bases line up with TRBD2. The V gene end was trimmed by 4 bases and the J gene end by 4 bases; junction bases not matched to a gene: 3. Germline assignment: CDR1 SGHTA and CDR2 FQGNSA. The CDR3 extends over 15 amino acids. The CDR3 reads CASSSWTSGRYEQYF. The CDR3, as DNA: TGTGCCAGCAGCTCTTGGACTAGCGGGAGGTACGAGCAGTACTTC.

This chain uses TRBV20-1 with TRBJ2-1; 8 nucleotides line up with TRBD2. This CDR3 has 16 amino acids. Looked up from germline, CDR1 is DFQATT and CDR2 is SNEGSKA (reference sequence). V lost 6 bases and J lost 1; bases outside the gene matches: 11. CDR3 nucleotides: TGCAGTGCCGGCCAACCCAGCGGGAGTTCCTACAATGAGCAGTTCTTC. The encoded protein is CSAGQPSGSSYNEQFF.

In this sample, this clonotype turned up a few times. The chain recombines TRBV7-2 with TRBJ2-7; D might be TRBD1 (5 bases). Germline loops: CDR1 SGHTA, CDR2 FQGNSA. V shed 2 bases and J shed 6 bases, with 17 bases lying between them. The CDR3 spans 15 residues. CDR3 DNA sequence: TGTGCCAGCAGCTTAACTGTGGTCGGGCAGGGCGAGCAGTACTTC. Translation: CASSLTVVGQGEQYF.

The chain links TRBV27 to TRBJ1-4, with no clear D. Germline V gives CDR1 MNHEY, CDR2 SMNVEV (reference sequence). CDR3 length: 13 residues. V was shortened by 8 bases and J by 7 bases, with 14 bases between the two germline ends. The CDR3 region is CASCSRLGEKLFF. CDR3 in DNA: TGTGCCAGCTGCTCCCGTCTGGGTGAAAAACTGTTTTTT.

The chain recombines TRBV5-1 with TRBJ2-7, with 8 bases lining up with TRBD2. The germline V gene encodes CDR1 SGHRS and CDR2 YFSETQ. Trimming cost V 4 bases and J 4 bases; bases outside gene matches: 16. The CDR3 length is 17 residues. CDR3: CASSIYLGGRTVYEQYF. The CDR3 region has the DNA TGCGCCAGCAGCATCTACTTAGGCGGGAGGACTGTATACGAGCAGTACTTC.

J is TRBJ2-7 and V is TRBV19, with TRBD1 as a possible D gene (6 bases). The CDR3 is made up of 13 amino acids. Per the germline V gene, CDR1 is LNHDA and CDR2 is SQIVND (reference sequence). Trimming left V 5 bases short and J 4 bases short, with 12 bases between. The CDR3 reads CASSEDRMYEQYF. For the CDR3, the DNA is TGTGCCAGTAGTGAAGACAGGATGTACGAGCAGTACTTC.